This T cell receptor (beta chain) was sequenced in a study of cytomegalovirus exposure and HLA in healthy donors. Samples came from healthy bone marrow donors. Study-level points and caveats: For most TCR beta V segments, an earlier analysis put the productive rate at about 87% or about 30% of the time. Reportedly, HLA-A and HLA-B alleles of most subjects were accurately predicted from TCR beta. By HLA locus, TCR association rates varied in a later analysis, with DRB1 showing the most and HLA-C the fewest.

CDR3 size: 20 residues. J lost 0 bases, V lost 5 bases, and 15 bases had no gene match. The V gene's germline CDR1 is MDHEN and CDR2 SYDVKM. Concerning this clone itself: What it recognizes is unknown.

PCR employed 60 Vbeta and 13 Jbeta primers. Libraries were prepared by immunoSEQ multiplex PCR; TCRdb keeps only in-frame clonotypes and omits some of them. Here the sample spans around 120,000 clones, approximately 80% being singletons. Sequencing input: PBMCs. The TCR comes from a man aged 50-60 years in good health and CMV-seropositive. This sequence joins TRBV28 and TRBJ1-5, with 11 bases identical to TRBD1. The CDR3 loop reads CASSLKLTGTGGRSNQPQHF. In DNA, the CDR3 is TGTGCCAGCAGTCTCAAGCTTACCGGGACAGGGGGACGTAGCAATCAGCCCCAGCATTTT.